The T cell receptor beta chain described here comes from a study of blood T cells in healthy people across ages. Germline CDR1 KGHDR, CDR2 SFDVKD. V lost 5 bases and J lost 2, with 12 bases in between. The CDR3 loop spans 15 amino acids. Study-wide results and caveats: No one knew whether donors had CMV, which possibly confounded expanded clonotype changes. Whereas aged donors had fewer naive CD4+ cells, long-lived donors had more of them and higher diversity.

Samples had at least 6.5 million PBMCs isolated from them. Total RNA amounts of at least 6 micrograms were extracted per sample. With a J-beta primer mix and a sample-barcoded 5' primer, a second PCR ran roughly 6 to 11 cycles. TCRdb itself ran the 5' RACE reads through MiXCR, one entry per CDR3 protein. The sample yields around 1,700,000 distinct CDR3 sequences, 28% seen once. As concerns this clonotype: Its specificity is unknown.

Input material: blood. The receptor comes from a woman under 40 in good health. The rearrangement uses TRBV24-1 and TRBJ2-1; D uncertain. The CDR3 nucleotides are TGTGCCACCAGTGCTGGCGAGGTCCCCTACAATGAGCAGTTCTTC. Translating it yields CATSAGEVPYNEQFF.